This T cell receptor beta chain was recorded in a study of CD4 T cells in relation to SARS-CoV-2 and coronaviruses. Trimming stripped 5 bases from V and 5 bases from J, with 9 bases between. The germline CDR1 and CDR2 sequences are MNHEY and SMNVEV (reference sequence). The CDR3 covers 13 residues. Before the COVID-19 pandemic, during about 2010-2018, CD4+ T cells were taken from unexposed donors. Data came from immunoSEQ multiplex PCR; TCRdb stores just in-frame clones and leaves some out. The sample holds some 68,000 clones, approximately 95% seen once. This clonotype was sampled from a human donor in good health. The chain carries TRBV27 and TRBJ1-4; no reliable D call. The sequencing input was naive CD4+ T cells from PBMCs. Regarding subset: naive CD4+ T cells isolated by negative enrichment. CDR3 sequence: CASSLTENEKLFF. The CDR3 DNA sequence: TGTGCCAGCAGTCTGACGGAGAATGAAAAACTGTTTTTT.